Given below is one T cell receptor beta chain in context. This entry comes from a study of cytomegalovirus exposure and HLA in healthy donors. Deletions cut 11 bases from V and 3 bases from J, with 10 bases between. Germline V gene lookup returns CDR1 LNHDA and CDR2 SQIVND (reference sequence). There are 12 residues in the CDR3. Both 60 Vbeta primers and 13 Jbeta primers went into the PCR. Generated by immunoSEQ multiplex PCR, the TCRdb table keeps only in-frame clones and is missing some. The sample has about 140,000 clones, roughly four fifths seen once. Sequenced: PBMCs. This sequence was found in a man between 18 and 29 years old in good health and CMV-seropositive. The rearrangement links TRBV19 to TRBJ2-2; D is ambiguous. CDR3 sequence: CAVLLYTGELFF. CDR3 bases: TGTGCCGTATTACTCTACACCGGGGAGCTGTTTTTT.